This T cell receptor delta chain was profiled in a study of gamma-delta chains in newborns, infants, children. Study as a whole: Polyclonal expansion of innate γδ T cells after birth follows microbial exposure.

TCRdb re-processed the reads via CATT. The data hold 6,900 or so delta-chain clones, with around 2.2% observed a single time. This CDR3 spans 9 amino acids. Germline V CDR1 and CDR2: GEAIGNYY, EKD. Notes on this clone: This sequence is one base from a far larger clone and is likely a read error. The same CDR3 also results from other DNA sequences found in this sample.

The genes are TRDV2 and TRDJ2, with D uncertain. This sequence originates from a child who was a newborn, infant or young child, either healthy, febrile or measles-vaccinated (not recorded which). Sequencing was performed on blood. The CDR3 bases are TGCGCCTGTGCAGCACAACTCTTCTTT. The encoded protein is CACAAQLFF.